These 28 T cell receptor beta chains originate from one sample sequenced in a study of cytomegalovirus exposure and HLA in healthy donors. PCR amplification relied on 60 Vbeta primers (plus 13 Jbeta primers). Assay: immunoSEQ multiplex PCR; the TCRdb copy retains only in-frame clones and omits some. The sample carries just under 65,000 clones, roughly 75% recorded once. The sequenced material came from PBMCs. Source of these receptors: a woman aged 25-40 years in good health and CMV-seronegative.

The chain is built from TRBV5-6 and TRBJ2-7, with 9 bases lining up with TRBD1. The CDR3 is 12 amino acids. Trimming cost V 7 bases and J 4 bases; bases outside gene matches: 3. Germline V gives CDR1 SGHDT, CDR2 YYEEEE. The CDR3: CASRGTGYEQYF. DNA for the CDR3: TGTGCCAGCCGAGGGACAGGGTACGAGCAGTACTTC.

The chain couples TRBV5-1 to TRBJ1-4; the match to TRBD1 covers 8 bases. Unmatched junction bases numbered 6, after V lost 4 bases and J lost 7 bases. This CDR3 is built from 14 residues. Germline values: CDR1 SGHRS, CDR2 YFSETQ. DNA of the CDR3: TGCGCCAGCAGCAACGGACAGGGAGTTGAAAAACTGTTTTTT. Translation: CASSNGQGVEKLFF.

This clone has just one count. The chain carries TRBV29-1 and TRBJ2-4, with D tentatively TRBD2 (5 bases). V lost 0 bases to trimming and J lost 1 base, with 13 bases between them. The CDR3 covers 16 residues. CDR1 and CDR2 (germline): SQVTM, ANQGSEA. CDR3 in DNA: TGCAGCGTTGAAGATCCGGCCACGGGGGCCAAAAACATTCAGTACTTC. Its protein product is CSVEDPATGAKNIQYF.

This chain joins TRBV4-1 and TRBJ1-1, with 9 bases identical to TRBD1. This CDR3 is built from 15 residues. Trimming removed 4 bases from V and 1 base from J; junction bases left unmatched: 4. Germline lookup yields CDR1 MGHRA and CDR2 YSYEKL. The CDR3, as DNA: TGCGCCAGCAGCCTTTGGACAGGGGCGAACACTGAAGCTTTCTTT. Amino acid sequence: CASSLWTGANTEAFF.

This chain links TRBV6-5 with TRBJ2-3; 8 bases fit TRBD2. Germline V CDR1 and CDR2: MNHEY, SVGAGI. V lost 2 bases to trimming and J lost 3 bases; unmatched junction nucleotides: 4. This CDR3 has 15 amino acids. The CDR3 nucleotides read TGTGCCAGCAGTTACAGCGGGAGAAGAACAGATACGCAGTATTTT. It is translated as CASSYSGRRTDTQYF.

The chain employs TRBV11-2 and TRBJ1-2; TRBD1 agrees at 7 bases. Germline-derived CDR1 and CDR2 are SGHAT and FQNNGV. The CDR3 sequence is 14 residues long. J lost 8 bases, V lost 4 bases, and 10 bases had no gene match. The CDR3 protein is CASSSIRDSWGYTF. In DNA form, the CDR3 reads TGTGCCAGCAGCTCGATCCGGGACAGCTGGGGCTACACCTTC.

The rearrangement joins TRBV9 to TRBJ2-3; 7 bases fit TRBD2. This CDR3 spans 14 amino acids. V lost 5 bases to trimming and J lost 0 bases; unmatched junction nucleotides: 3. CDR1 is SGDLS, CDR2 YYNGEE, per germline. For the CDR3, the DNA is TGTGCCAGCAGAGCGGGGACTAGCACAGATACGCAGTATTTT. This gives the protein CASRAGTSTDTQYF.

This sequence joins TRBV5-6 and TRBJ1-2; no definite D call. V was clipped by 3 bases and J by 0 bases, with 6 bases between them. This CDR3 is built from 13 residues. Looked up from germline, CDR1 is SGHDT and CDR2 is YYEEEE. The CDR3 DNA reads as TGTGCCAGCAGCTCGGGGTCTAACTATGGCTACACCTTC. This gives the protein CASSSGSNYGYTF.

J is TRBJ2-3 and V is TRBV7-9; a possible D gene is TRBD2 (7 bases). The germline gives CDR1 SEHNR, CDR2 FQNEAQ (reference sequence). The CDR3 contains 14 residues. V gave up 5 bases and J gave up 4 bases, with 13 bases separating them. CDR3 nucleotide sequence: TGTGCCAGCAGCCCCTCCGGGGGGCCAGATACGCAGTATTTT. Translation gives CASSPSGGPDTQYF.

The chain has TRBV28 and TRBJ2-7; 8 nucleotides line up with TRBD1. CDR1 and CDR2 (germline): MDHEN, SYDVKM. With 8 bases clipped from V and 4 bases from J, the junction kept 7 bases outside the gene matches. The CDR3 is 13 amino acids. The CDR3 sequence is CASSTGGSYEQYF. CDR3 DNA sequence: TGTGCCAGCTCTACAGGGGGTTCGTACGAGCAGTACTTC.

The DNA of the CDR3 is TGTGCCAGCAGCTACGACAGGGCGGTCGAGCAGTACTTC. It translates to CASSYDRAVEQYF. V gene TRBV7-2 combines with J gene TRBJ2-7; 7 positions agree with TRBD1. The CDR3 spans 13 residues. V shed 4 bases and J 6 bases; nucleotides not matched to a gene: 6. The germline V gene has CDR1 SGHTA and CDR2 FQGNSA.

The V gene is TRBV29-1, the J gene TRBJ2-7; the D gene is possibly TRBD2 (6 bases). Germline assignment: CDR1 SQVTM and CDR2 ANQGSEA. The CDR3 has 13 residues. V dropped 1 base and J dropped 3 bases, with 10 bases sitting between them. The CDR3 DNA follows: TGCAGCGTTGAAGTTTGGGGGGACTACGAGCAGTACTTC. Translated, it gives CSVEVWGDYEQYF.

In DNA form, the CDR3 reads TGTGCCAGCAGTGACAGGGGTCACACTGAAGCTTTCTTT. This encodes CASSDRGHTEAFF. The rearrangement joins TRBV27 to TRBJ1-1, with 8 bases lining up with TRBD1. Trimming at V came to 5 bases and at J to 3 bases, leaving 2 bases not matched to a gene. The CDR3 runs to 13 residues. Germline CDR1 reads MNHEY; CDR2 reads SMNVEV (reference sequence).

V and J are TRBV13 and TRBJ2-7, with D maybe TRBD1 (6 bases). Germline V gene data show CDR1 as PRHDT and CDR2 as FYEKMQ (reference sequence). The V end was cut by 3 bases, the J end by 3 bases, with 15 bases between. This CDR3 is built from 15 residues. The CDR3 DNA is TGTGCCAGCAGCTTTACAGGGTACGTTGGCTACGAGCAGTACTTC. Translation gives CASSFTGYVGYEQYF.

The V and J genes are TRBV7-9 and TRBJ2-1; 7 nucleotides match TRBD2. CDR1 and CDR2 from the germline V gene are SEHNR and FQNEAQ (reference sequence). The CDR3 totals 14 residues. Trimming at V came to 4 bases and at J to 6 bases, leaving 6 bases not matched to a gene. CDR3: CASSWGGRSNEQFF. Written as DNA, the CDR3 is TGTGCCAGCAGCTGGGGAGGGAGAAGCAATGAGCAGTTCTTC.

The chain couples TRBV13 to TRBJ2-7, with 12 bases lining up with TRBD2. Germline-derived CDR1 and CDR2 are PRHDT and FYEKMQ (reference sequence). Trimming cost V 3 bases and J 6 bases; bases outside gene matches: 3. The CDR3 sequence is 14 residues long. CDR3 sequence reads: CASSLTSGRGEQYF. The CDR3 DNA reads TGTGCCAGCAGCTTGACTAGCGGGAGAGGCGAGCAGTACTTC.

This sequence joins TRBV7-2 and TRBJ1-2; no clear D gene. Per germline, CDR1 SGHTA and CDR2 FQGNSA. The V gene lost 5 bases and the J gene lost 6 bases, with 16 bases spanning the gap. This CDR3 is 14 amino acids long. The CDR3: CASSRAVRGHGYTF. CDR3 bases: TGTGCCAGCAGCCGCGCCGTTAGAGGCCATGGCTACACCTTC.

This clone came up once. The chain recombines TRBV5-4 with TRBJ2-3, with TRBD2 matching 15 bases. V dropped 4 bases and J dropped 4; count of bases not matched to a gene: 4. The CDR3 is made up of 16 amino acids. From germline, CDR1 is SGHNT and CDR2 YYREEE (reference sequence). The CDR3 nucleotides read TGTGCCAGCAGCCTTAGGACTAGCGGGAGGGCAGATACGCAGTATTTT. As protein: CASSLRTSGRADTQYF.

This chain links TRBV28 with TRBJ2-7; D call uncertain. Germline CDR1 MDHEN, CDR2 SYDVKM. CDR3 length equals 11 residues. V shed 3 bases and J shed 4 bases, with 4 bases lying between them. The CDR3 region is CASSLRYEQYF. CDR3 in DNA: TGTGCCAGCAGTTTGAGGTACGAGCAGTACTTC. Based on the CDR3 plus reference TRBV28 and TRBJ2-7, the full variable domain is DVKVTQSSRYLVKRTGEKVFLECVQDMDHENMFWYRQDPGLGLRLIYFSYDVKMKEKGDIPEGYSVSREKKERFSLILESASTNQTSMYLCASSLRYEQYFGPGTRLTVT.

The chain combines TRBV5-4 with TRBJ1-2; D ambiguous. Per germline, CDR1 SGHNT and CDR2 YYREEE (reference sequence). V shed 7 bases and J shed 5 bases, with 9 bases lying between them. There are 11 residues in the CDR3. CDR3 in DNA: TGTGCCAGCTCGGAACAGTATGGCTACACCTTC. It is translated as CASSEQYGYTF.

The chain combines TRBV6-5 with TRBJ1-2, with 7 bases lining up with TRBD1. The V gene's germline CDR1 is MNHEY and CDR2 SVGAGI. J gave up 2 bases and V 6 bases, and 6 bases lay outside the gene matches. The CDR3 consists of 14 residues. CDR3 sequence reads: CASRLTGLNYGYTF. The CDR3 DNA reads TGTGCCAGCAGGTTGACAGGGCTGAACTATGGCTACACCTTC.

This chain connects TRBV5-4 to TRBJ2-2; D is possibly TRBD2 (6 bases). Germline lookup yields CDR1 SGHNT and CDR2 YYREEE (reference sequence). This CDR3 has 16 residues. Trimming left V 6 bases short and J 2 bases short, with 17 bases between. The CDR3 DNA sequence: TGTGCCAGCACCGATTCCGGGACTCATAACACCGGGGAGCTGTTTTTT. Its protein product is CASTDSGTHNTGELFF.

The J gene is TRBJ1-1, the V gene TRBV11-2; no clear D gene. Trimming took 2 bases from V and 0 from J, leaving 10 bases between them. Germline CDR1 is SGHAT and CDR2 is FQNNGV. The CDR3 covers 15 residues. The CDR3 region has the DNA TGTGCCAGCAGCTTATACCGCTCAGTGAACACTGAAGCTTTCTTT. This encodes CASSLYRSVNTEAFF. Full variable domain (missing parts from reference TRBV11-2 and TRBJ1-1): EAGVAQSPRYKIIEKRQSVAFWCNPISGHATLYWYQQILGQGPKLLIQFQNNGVVDDSQLPKDRFSAERLKGVDSTLKIQPAKLEDSAVYLCASSLYRSVNTEAFFGQGTRLTVV.

J is TRBJ2-3 and V is TRBV6-5; TRBD2 aligns across 9 bases. The CDR3 consists of 15 residues. Germline loops: CDR1 MNHEY, CDR2 SVGAGI. V lost 6 bases to trimming and J lost 4 bases; unmatched junction nucleotides: 8. CDR3 loop: CASRRRGGSADTQYF. The CDR3 region has the DNA TGTGCCAGCAGGCGGCGGGGGGGGTCGGCAGATACGCAGTATTTT.

This chain uses TRBV28 with TRBJ2-7; 12 nucleotides match TRBD2. The CDR3 consists of 14 residues. V lost 6 bases, J lost 7 bases, and 7 bases stayed unmatched. Looked up from germline, CDR1 is MDHEN and CDR2 is SYDVKM. The CDR3 DNA reads as TGTGCCAGCAGGACGACTAGCGGGAGCTATGAGCAGTACTTC. Protein product: CASRTTSGSYEQYF.

V and J are TRBV10-1 and TRBJ2-3; 11 bases fit TRBD2. The CDR3 contains 15 residues. Germline assignment: CDR1 WNHNN and CDR2 SYGVQD (reference sequence). Trimming at V came to 4 bases and at J to 2 bases, leaving 2 bases not matched to a gene. The CDR3 region is CASSATSGITDTQYF. Written as DNA, the CDR3 is TGCGCCAGCAGTGCGACTAGCGGGATCACAGATACGCAGTATTTT.

This rearrangement joins TRBV2 to TRBJ1-6; D remains ambiguous. Per germline, CDR1 SNHLY and CDR2 FYNNEI. The V end lost 3 bases, the J end lost 8 bases, and 8 bases lay between the germline ends. This CDR3 comprises 13 residues. The CDR3 here is CASSDRRDSPLHF. In DNA, the CDR3 is TGTGCCAGCAGTGACCGCCGCGATTCACCCCTCCACTTT.

This chain connects TRBV11-2 to TRBJ2-7, with TRBD1 as a possible D gene (6 bases). The CDR3 contains 15 residues. V dropped 0 bases and J dropped 5 bases, with 14 bases sitting between them. Germline V CDR1 and CDR2: SGHAT, FQNNGV. The chain's CDR3 is CASSLDVTGYHEQYF. The CDR3 region has the DNA TGTGCCAGCAGCTTAGATGTAACAGGGTACCACGAGCAGTACTTC. Complete variable domain (other parts from reference TRBV11-2 and TRBJ2-7): EAGVAQSPRYKIIEKRQSVAFWCNPISGHATLYWYQQILGQGPKLLIQFQNNGVVDDSQLPKDRFSAERLKGVDSTLKIQPAKLEDSAVYLCASSLDVTGYHEQYFGPGTRLTVT.